The source of this T cell receptor beta chain is a study of blood T cells in healthy people across ages. The CDR3 is made up of 16 amino acids. V gave up 1 base and J gave up 11 bases, with 23 bases separating them. Germline lookup yields CDR1 MGHRA and CDR2 YSYEKL. With a J-beta primer mix and a sample-barcoded 5' primer, a second PCR ran about 7 to 12 cycles. A single record per CDR3 protein comes from TCRdb applying MiXCR to the 5' RACE reads. Here the sample spans about 320,000 distinct CDR3 sequences, roughly 26% being singletons. Each sample had at least 7 million PBMCs isolated. Total RNA extracted from each sample amounted to at least 6 micrograms.

The material sequenced was blood. The receptor was isolated from a woman between 65 and 79 years old in good health. The rearrangement joins TRBV4-1 to TRBJ1-1; D is unclear. Here the CDR3 DNA reads TGCGCCAGCAGCCAAGTCCTCCTACCGCCTCGTCGTGGGGCTTTCTTT. Translating it yields CASSQVLLPPRRGAFF.